This TCR beta chain was retrieved from a study of blood T cells in healthy people across ages. No fewer than 5.5 micrograms of total RNA were isolated from every sample. The CDR3 is 14 residues long. Trimming cost V 5 bases and J 16 bases; bases outside gene matches: 17. From germline, CDR1 is DFQATT and CDR2 SNEGSKA (reference sequence). Then a second PCR, running roughly 6 to 11 cycles, was carried out with a sample-barcoded 5' primer and a J-beta primer mix. From the 5' RACE reads, TCRdb called clonotypes with MiXCR, one entry per CDR3 protein. The data contain fewer than 1,000,000 distinct CDR3 sequences, around half of them seen just once; the ten biggest clones take up 15% to 20%.

This receptor was taken from a man aged 80 or over in good health. The specimen sequenced was blood. The chain recombines TRBV20-1 with TRBJ2-4; TRBD1 matches 10 bases. CDR3 amino acids: CSADRDRGPYEHYF. CDR3 nucleotide sequence: TGCAGTGCTGACCGGGACAGGGGTCCCTACGAGCATTACTTC.